This TCR beta chain came from a study of T cell changes during pregnancy in multiple sclerosis. CDR1 SGDLS and CDR2 YYNGEE come from the germline V gene. V lost 2 bases, J lost 1 base, and 12 bases lay in between. There are 15 residues in the CDR3. Assay: immunoSEQ multiplex PCR; the TCRdb copy retains only in-frame clones and omits some. Found here are tens of thousands of clones, roughly 92% of them singletons; the top ten hold more than 2%. This clone has just one count. The material was peripheral blood, obtained in the first trimester of pregnancy. The receptor's source is a female donor with multiple sclerosis, enrolled in a pregnancy study. This chain uses TRBV9 with TRBJ1-1, with TRBD1 as a possible D gene (6 bases). The CDR3 sequence is CASSVGTLGNTEAFF. CDR3 sequence (DNA): TGTGCCAGCAGCGTCGGGACACTGGGGAACACTGAAGCTTTCTTT.